Presented here are 23 T cell receptor beta chains from one specimen sequenced in a study of vaccination and CD4 T cells after COVID-19. CD4+ T cells that had been cultured provided DNA sequenced with the Oncomine TCR Beta short-read assay. TCRdb analysed the PCR reads with MiXCR anew, one entry per CDR3 protein. The sample holds about 5,200 distinct CDR3 sequences; 40% to 45% are singletons and the top ten take almost 35%. Treatment given: approximately nine-day PBMC culture with coronavirus spike peptide pools or control peptides (ViraFEST assay). These TCRs' antigens remain unknown. The sample taken for sequencing was CD4+ T cells from blood, cultured in vitro. These receptors all stem from a human donor who had recovered from COVID-19.

The chain carries TRBV20-1 and TRBJ2-2; 8 positions match TRBD2. CDR1 is DFQATT, CDR2 SNEGSKA, per germline (reference sequence). The ends lost 3 bases at V and 4 bases at J; junction bases unmatched: 7. The CDR3 length is 15 residues. DNA for the CDR3: TGCAGTGCTAGGGAGCGGGAGCGGGGCACCGGGGAGCTGTTTTTT. Encoded protein: CSARERERGTGELFF.

The chain has TRBV6-1 and TRBJ2-1; D perhaps matches TRBD2 (6 bases). The CDR3 runs to 13 residues. V was trimmed by 6 bases and J by 8 bases, leaving 14 bases between them. Germline V gives CDR1 MNHNS, CDR2 SASEGT. In DNA, the CDR3 is TGTGCCAGCAGAAAAGCCGCGGGACATGAGCAGTTCTTC. Its translation: CASRKAAGHEQFF.

V gene TRBV7-9 combines with J gene TRBJ1-4, with D possibly being TRBD1 (6 bases). This CDR3 is 16 amino acids long. Germline V gives CDR1 SEHNR, CDR2 FQNEAQ (reference sequence). The V gene lost 5 bases and the J gene lost 6 bases, with 19 bases spanning the gap. CDR3 in amino acids: CASSHPRGAEDEKLFF. The DNA for the CDR3 is TGTGCCAGCAGCCATCCTCGGGGGGCGGAGGATGAAAAACTGTTTTTT.

This clonotype counts as large. The V call is TRBV20-1, the J call TRBJ1-2; D gene unclear. The CDR3 runs to 13 residues. V lost 3 bases to trimming and J lost 7 bases, with 15 bases between them. The germline gives CDR1 DFQATT, CDR2 SNEGSKA (reference sequence). This chain's CDR3 is CSASDPGGRGYTF. The CDR3, as DNA: TGCAGTGCTAGTGATCCGGGAGGTCGTGGCTACACCTTC.

This clonotype was observed a few times. The chain joins TRBV20-1 to TRBJ2-3, with no clear D. The germline CDR1 and CDR2 sequences are DFQATT and SNEGSKA (reference sequence). Trimming took off 6 bases at V and 3 bases at J, with 10 bases between the two ends. CDR3 length: 12 amino acids. CDR3 sequence reads: CSAPDLTDTQYF. In DNA, the CDR3 is TGCAGTGCCCCGGACCTAACAGATACGCAGTATTTT.

The rearrangement joins TRBV7-3 to TRBJ2-3; TRBD2 agrees at 10 bases. Germline CDR1 SGHTA, CDR2 FQGTGA. Losses at the gene ends were 5 bases for V and 5 bases for J; bases not matched to a gene: 28. The CDR3 consists of 22 residues. This CDR3 reads CASSVICELPLAGATSLDTQYF. DNA of the CDR3: TGTGCCAGCAGCGTCATATGCGAGCTACCTCTAGCGGGAGCAACCTCCCTAGATACGCAGTATTTT.

This clonotype has a handful of counts. The chain couples TRBV4-1 to TRBJ2-7; TRBD2 matches 8 bases. The CDR3 extends over 15 amino acids. Per germline, CDR1 MGHRA and CDR2 YSYEKL. The J segment lost 3 bases and the V segment lost 0 bases, leaving 4 bases of the junction unmatched. The DNA for the CDR3 is TGCGCCAGCAGCCAAGATTTGGGACTAGTCTACGAGCAGTACTTC. Translation gives CASSQDLGLVYEQYF.

By proportion, this clonotype is large. The gene calls are TRBV6-5 and TRBJ1-2, with D unresolved. V was clipped by 2 bases and J by 10 bases, with 14 bases between them. Germline assignment: CDR1 MNHEY and CDR2 SVGAGI. The CDR3 spans 13 residues. DNA of the CDR3: TGTGCCAGCAGTTACGGCCTAACTTCGTCCTACACCTTC. Amino acids: CASSYGLTSSYTF.

This chain links TRBV4-3 with TRBJ2-7; 7 bases agree with TRBD1. The germline V gene has CDR1 LGHNA and CDR2 YSLEER. Unmatched junction bases numbered 9, after V lost 0 bases and J lost 7 bases. The CDR3 sequence is 15 residues long. The CDR3 sequence: CASSQDPRQGMEQYF. The CDR3 DNA reads as TGCGCCAGCAGCCAAGATCCCCGACAGGGTATGGAGCAGTACTTC.

V gene TRBV7-2 combines with J gene TRBJ2-2; the D gene could be TRBD1 or TRBD2 (5 bases each). The germline gives CDR1 SGHTA, CDR2 FQGNSA. This CDR3 contains 16 residues. The ends were cut back, 2 bases at V and 0 bases at J, with 10 bases in the middle. Here the CDR3 DNA reads TGTGCCAGCAGCTTACGGGGCCCTTCGAACACCGGGGAGCTGTTTTTT. Protein product: CASSLRGPSNTGELFF.

This clonotype came up a few times. The chain has TRBV5-4 and TRBJ2-7; D is unresolved. The CDR3 consists of 14 residues. Trimming took 3 bases from V and 2 from J, leaving 12 bases between them. Germline assignment: CDR1 SGHNT and CDR2 YYREEE (reference sequence). The CDR3 here is CASSSDPEPYEQYF. The CDR3 bases are TGTGCCAGCAGCTCCGACCCAGAGCCCTACGAGCAGTACTTC.

The rearrangement links TRBV20-1 to TRBJ1-6; D unclear. This CDR3 is 13 amino acids long. The germline CDR1 and CDR2 sequences are DFQATT and SNEGSKA (reference sequence). V was cut by 3 bases and J by 6 bases, with 9 bases left in between. CDR3 DNA: TGCAGTGCTAGGATGGACCCTAATTCACCCCTCCACTTT. Amino acids: CSARMDPNSPLHF.

The chain couples TRBV2 to TRBJ2-1; a weak D match, TRBD2 (5 bases). V shed 7 bases and J shed 5 bases, with 12 bases lying between them. Germline-derived CDR1 and CDR2 are SNHLY and FYNNEI. This CDR3 is built from 13 residues. CDR3: CASTEGSDNEQFF. As DNA, the CDR3 is TGTGCCAGCACCGAGGGTAGTGACAATGAGCAGTTCTTC.

V is TRBV11-2 and J is TRBJ1-1; TRBD1 aligns across 7 bases. CDR3 size: 13 residues. Losses at the gene ends were 2 bases for V and 4 bases for J; bases not matched to a gene: 1. Germline CDR1 SGHAT, CDR2 FQNNGV. The CDR3 nucleotides read TGTGCCAGCAGCTTACGACAGGGCACTGAAGCTTTCTTT. As protein: CASSLRQGTEAFF.

The rearrangement links TRBV20-1 to TRBJ2-1, with 8 bases fitting TRBD2. CDR3 length: 14 residues. The V gene end was trimmed by 0 bases and the J gene end by 7 bases; junction bases not matched to a gene: 5. CDR1 is DFQATT, CDR2 SNEGSKA, per germline (reference sequence). The CDR3 DNA sequence: TGCAGTGCTAGAGATAGCGGGAAGAGGAATGAGCAGTTCTTC. Translating gives CSARDSGKRNEQFF.

This clonotype was observed a handful of times. V usage is TRBV20-1 and J usage is TRBJ2-1, with 10 positions matching TRBD2. With 0 bases clipped from V and 3 bases from J, the junction kept 5 bases outside the gene matches. The CDR3 consists of 16 residues. CDR1 and CDR2 (germline): DFQATT, SNEGSKA (reference sequence). Here the CDR3 DNA reads TGCAGTGCTAGAGATCAGCTAGCGGGAGACTACAATGAGCAGTTCTTC. It specifies CSARDQLAGDYNEQFF.

The rearrangement links TRBV2 to TRBJ2-6; D not certain. Germline-derived CDR1 and CDR2 are SNHLY and FYNNEI. This CDR3 has 15 amino acids. V lost 5 bases, J lost 0 bases, and 8 bases lay in between. The CDR3, as DNA: TGTGCCAGCAGTCGGACCAACTCTGGGGCCAACGTCCTGACTTTC. Amino acid sequence: CASSRTNSGANVLTF.

This clonotype was picked up a small number of times. This rearrangement joins TRBV11-2 to TRBJ1-2; D ambiguous. The CDR3 covers 13 residues. The germline V and J ends were trimmed by 3 bases and 6 bases, with 11 bases remaining between them. Germline CDR1 and CDR2: SGHAT and FQNNGV. As DNA, the CDR3 is TGTGCCAGCAGCTTTAGGTTAGCAGATGGCTACACCTTC. Residues: CASSFRLADGYTF. Looking up the rest from reference TRBV11-2 and TRBJ1-2 gives the full variable domain: EAGVAQSPRYKIIEKRQSVAFWCNPISGHATLYWYQQILGQGPKLLIQFQNNGVVDDSQLPKDRFSAERLKGVDSTLKIQPAKLEDSAVYLCASSFRLADGYTFGSGTRLTVV.

The chain recombines TRBV20-1 with TRBJ1-5; TRBD1 matches at 7 bases. The CDR3 extends over 13 amino acids. From germline, CDR1 is DFQATT and CDR2 SNEGSKA (reference sequence). V lost 0 bases, J lost 4 bases, and 0 bases stayed unmatched. The CDR3 region is CSARDRGNQPQHF. CDR3 in DNA: TGCAGTGCTAGAGACAGGGGGAATCAGCCCCAGCATTTT.

This clonotype has more than one count but fewer than ten. V usage is TRBV20-1 and J usage is TRBJ1-6; D remains unclear. In germline, CDR1 is DFQATT, CDR2 SNEGSKA (reference sequence). V dropped 3 bases and J dropped 5 bases, with 35 bases sitting between them. The CDR3 runs 22 residues. Written as DNA, the CDR3 is TGCAGTGCTAGGCGGGCCAGATCCGGATCTGGTTTCGAATTTCGAGATAATTCACCCCTCCACTTT. The encoded protein is CSARRARSGSGFEFRDNSPLHF.

The chain recombines TRBV2 with TRBJ1-5, with 7 bases lining up with TRBD1. The CDR3 totals 14 residues. The trim removed 7 bases at V and 3 bases at J, leaving 6 bases unmatched. Germline CDR1 reads SNHLY; CDR2 reads FYNNEI. The CDR3 loop is CASKGGLSNQPQHF. The CDR3 nucleotides read TGTGCCAGCAAAGGGGGCCTTTCCAATCAGCCCCAGCATTTT.

This chain joins TRBV5-6 and TRBJ1-2; D ambiguous. Trimming cost V 5 bases and J 5 bases, with 7 bases left between them. Germline V gene lookup returns CDR1 SGHDT and CDR2 YYEEEE. This CDR3 has 11 residues. The CDR3 sequence is CASRSTYGYTF. In DNA form, the CDR3 reads TGTGCCAGCAGGTCTACGTATGGCTACACCTTC.

This clonotype turned up a few times. V usage is TRBV19 and J usage is TRBJ1-6; a possible D gene is TRBD1 (5 bases). The ends were cut back, 7 bases at V and 7 bases at J, with 17 bases in the middle. The CDR3 loop spans 15 amino acids. Per germline, CDR1 LNHDA and CDR2 SQIVND (reference sequence). CDR3 nucleotides: TGTGCCAGTAAACTCTCCAGGGCAAGGAATTCACCCCTCCACTTT. This sequence encodes CASKLSRARNSPLHF.